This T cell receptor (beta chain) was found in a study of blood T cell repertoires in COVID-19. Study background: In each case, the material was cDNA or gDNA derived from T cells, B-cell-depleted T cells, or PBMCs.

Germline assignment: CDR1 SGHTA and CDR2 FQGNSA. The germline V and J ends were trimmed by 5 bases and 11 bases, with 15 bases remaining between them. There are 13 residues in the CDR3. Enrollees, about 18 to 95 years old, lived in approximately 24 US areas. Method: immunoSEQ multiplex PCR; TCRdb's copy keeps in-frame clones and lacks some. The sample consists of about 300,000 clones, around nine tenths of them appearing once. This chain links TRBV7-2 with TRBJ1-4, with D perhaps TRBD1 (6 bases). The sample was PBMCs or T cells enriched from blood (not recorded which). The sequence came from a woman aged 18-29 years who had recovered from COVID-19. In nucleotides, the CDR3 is TGTGCCAGCAGCCTCGACAGGAATAGCAAACTGTTTTTT. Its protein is CASSLDRNSKLFF.